This TCR beta chain was observed in a study of Ad26.COV2.S vaccination and SARS-CoV-2 variants. This clone was recorded once. The treatment denotes: approximately 18 received Ad26.COV2.S at low or high dose, single or two shots; 5 received placebo; per-sample allocation not given. Day 63 following the first vaccine or placebo injection was when the samples were taken. Profiled with immunoSEQ multiplex PCR; TCRdb holds only in-frame clones, not every one. The data contain about 350,000 clones, around 88% of them singletons. This CDR3 spans 16 amino acids. CDR1 KGHSH and CDR2 LQKENI come from the germline V gene. V was cut by 2 bases and J by 2 bases, with 15 bases left in between.

The chain links TRBV18 to TRBJ2-5, with D possibly being TRBD2 (5 bases). Sequences were derived from peripheral blood, sampled in a trial of Ad26.COV2.S vaccine versus placebo. This clonotype was obtained from a person between 18 and 65 years old who received the Ad26.COV2.S COVID-19 vaccine or a placebo. DNA for the CDR3: TGTGCCAGCTCACCATTTAGCTGGACTCTGCAAGAGACCCAGTACTTC. This sequence encodes CASSPFSWTLQETQYF.